A selection of T cell receptor beta chains follows, all from one sample in a study of cytomegalovirus exposure and HLA in healthy donors. Only in-frame clones appear in the TCRdb table, and some are missing; sequencing was by immunoSEQ multiplex PCR. This sample yields around 140,000 clones, of which roughly three fifths are seen a single time; approximately 6.5% belongs to the top ten. The source material was PBMCs. The receptors derive from a woman aged 60-70 years in good health and CMV-seronegative. The CDR3 runs from the conserved cysteine through the conserved F or W. Fields, in order: J gene, clone size, D gene, V gene, CDR3 DNA, CDR3 protein. A D gene is named only where the DNA matches it firmly. Size values are once, few and many counts, or a class for expanded clones, and some rows have none.

TRBJ2-5	NA	TRBD2	TRBV5-1	TGCGCCAGCAGCTTGGTCGGTAGCGGGATTGTAGAGACCCAGTACTTC	CASSLVGSGIVETQYF
TRBJ1-6	NA	NA	TRBV5-6	TGTGCCAGCAGCCGACAGGACAATTCACCCCTCCACTTT	CASSRQDNSPLHF
TRBJ2-3	NA	NA	TRBV7-2	TGTGCCAGCAGCGGGGGTTTCAGGGGGGCAACAGATACGCAGTATTTT	CASSGGFRGATDTQYF
TRBJ2-7	NA	NA	TRBV7-6	TGTGCCAGCAGCTTAGCCCATGACAGGTCCTACGAGCAGTACTTC	CASSLAHDRSYEQYF
TRBJ2-2	NA	NA	TRBV19	TGTGCCAGTAGTACGATAGGTAGCGGAGTCACCGGGGAGCTGTTTTTT	CASSTIGSGVTGELFF
TRBJ2-5	NA	TRBD1	TRBV4-1	TGCGCCAGCAGCCAAAGGACAGGGGAGTACCAAGAGACCCAGTACTTC	CASSQRTGEYQETQYF
TRBJ2-2	few	TRBD2	TRBV6-4	TGTGCCAGCAGCGGACTAGCGGGAGACTCGAACACCGGGGAGCTGTTTTTT	CASSGLAGDSNTGELFF
TRBJ2-1	NA	NA	TRBV7-8	TGTGCCAGCAGCTTCGAATTAGTCCCGCCTCTAAAGCAGTTCTTC	CASSFELVPPLKQFF
TRBJ1-2	NA	NA	TRBV28	TGTGCCAGCAGTACAGATTACTATGGCTACACCTTC	CASSTDYYGYTF
TRBJ2-7	NA	NA	TRBV5-1	TGCGCCAGCAGCTTGGGCCAACAGTCCTTCTACGAGCAGTACTTC	CASSLGQQSFYEQYF
TRBJ1-5	NA	NA	TRBV6-6	TGTGCCAGCTTCGAGGTAGGTCAGCCCCAGCATTTT	CASFEVGQPQHF
TRBJ2-2	NA	NA	TRBV5-1	TGCGCCAGCAGCTCGACCCGTGGGCAGAACACCGGGGAGCTGTTTTTT	CASSSTRGQNTGELFF
TRBJ2-5	once	TRBD1	TRBV19	TGTGCCAGCCAACAGGGGTCTCAAGAGACCCAGTACTTC	CASQQGSQETQYF
TRBJ1-1	NA	TRBD1	TRBV5-1	TGCGCCAGCAGCCATGCCGGGACAGGGAACACTGAAGCTTTCTTT	CASSHAGTGNTEAFF
TRBJ2-7	NA	NA	TRBV7-6	TGTGCCAGCAGCTTAGGAGCGACAGAATCCTACGAGCAGTACTTC	CASSLGATESYEQYF
TRBJ2-7	NA	NA	TRBV6-4	TGTGCCAAGACGACAGAGCAGTACTTC	CAKTTEQYF
TRBJ1-4	NA	TRBD1	TRBV5-1	TGCGCCAGCAGCACCGGACAGGGACGGGAAAAACTGTTTTTT	CASSTGQGREKLFF
TRBJ2-3	NA	TRBD2	TRBV4-2	TGTGCCAGCAGCCACACGGCTCCGACTAGCGGGTTTCACACAGATACGCAGTATTTT	CASSHTAPTSGFHTDTQYF
TRBJ2-7	NA	TRBD2	TRBV2	TGTGCCAGCAGTGAACTAGCGGTTCGCTCCTACGAGCAGTACTTC	CASSELAVRSYEQYF
TRBJ1-1	NA	NA	TRBV7-9	TGTTCCGTCTCCCGGGGGAACACTGAAGCTTTCTTT	CSVSRGNTEAFF
TRBJ2-5	NA	NA	TRBV7-2	TGTGCCAGCAGCCAACCCCTAGGTGATGAGCAGTACTTC	CASSQPLGDEQYF
TRBJ1-2	NA	TRBD1	TRBV28	TGTGCCAGCAGCTCCGGGACAGGTCCCCCTCGGGGCTACACCTTC	CASSSGTGPPRGYTF
TRBJ2-5	NA	TRBD2	TRBV5-1	TGCGCCAGCAGCTTGGCCGGGACTAGCGGGGGGGCAGAGACCCAGTACTTC	CASSLAGTSGGAETQYF
TRBJ2-3	few	NA	TRBV29-1	TGCAGCGTTGGGGGCATTTGGGGCGCCCCCCAGTATTTT	CSVGGIWGAPQYF
TRBJ2-3	few	NA	TRBV19	TGTGCCAGTAAGGGCCCCGGGCGGAGGGCCCCCACAGATACGCAGTATTTT	CASKGPGRRAPTDTQYF
TRBJ2-7	NA	NA	TRBV2	TGTGCCAGCACCATTACTATATCCTACGAGCAGTACTTC	CASTITISYEQYF
TRBJ2-7	NA	TRBD2	TRBV5-4	TGTGCCAGCAGCTTGATTGGCGGGAGGGTTGACGAGCAGTACTTC	CASSLIGGRVDEQYF
TRBJ1-5	NA	TRBD1	TRBV9	TGTGCCAGCAGCCGGGACAGTTTTCAGCCCCAGCATTTT	CASSRDSFQPQHF
TRBJ2-2	NA	TRBD2	TRBV10-3	TGTGCCATCAGTGAGAGAGCGGGAGGTCTCACCGGGGAGCTGTTTTTT	CAISERAGGLTGELFF
TRBJ2-5	NA	NA	TRBV27	TGTGCCAGCAGTTCGACTAGAAGGGGAGAGACCCAGTACTTC	CASSSTRRGETQYF
TRBJ1-3	many	NA	TRBV7-9	TGTGCCAGCAGCCGATCAGGGGTTTCTGGAAACACCATATATTTT	CASSRSGVSGNTIYF
TRBJ1-2	NA	TRBD1	TRBV28	TGTGCCAGCAGTTTCAGTGACAGGGGAAATGGCTACACCTTC	CASSFSDRGNGYTF
TRBJ1-4	NA	NA	TRBV7-9	TGTGCCAGCAGCGAGGCGGGGGGGACTAATGAAAAACTGTTTTTT	CASSEAGGTNEKLFF
TRBJ2-7	NA	NA	TRBV5-1	TGCGCCAGCAGCCCCTCGGGACTCCACTACGAGCAGTACTTC	CASSPSGLHYEQYF
TRBJ2-7	few	NA	TRBV10-3	TGTGCCATCAGGGACACACTGGCGGCCCCGTACTTC	CAIRDTLAAPYF
TRBJ2-3	NA	NA	TRBV4-1	TGCGCCAGCAGCCAAGATAGTGTCTGGAGGGCCGGAGATACGCAGTATTTT	CASSQDSVWRAGDTQYF
TRBJ2-1	NA	NA	TRBV19	TGTGCCAGTAAGGAGTCACGGGGTCCGGCTGAGCAGTTCTTC	CASKESRGPAEQFF
TRBJ2-3	few	NA	TRBV9	TGTGCCAGCAGCGCCCCCTCAGATACGCAGTATTTT	CASSAPSDTQYF
TRBJ2-1	few	NA	TRBV6-5	TGTGCCAGCAGTTCCGTCGGGATCTACAATGAGCAGTTCTTC	CASSSVGIYNEQFF
TRBJ2-7	NA	TRBD2	TRBV2	TGTGCCAGCAGTGGCCTAGCGGAATACTACGAGCAGTACTTC	CASSGLAEYYEQYF
TRBJ2-1	NA	TRBD2	TRBV2	TGTGCCAGCAGAGCTGCAATGGCGGGAGGGCCCTACAATGAGCAGTTCTTC	CASRAAMAGGPYNEQFF
TRBJ2-1	NA	TRBD2	TRBV7-2	TGTGCCAGCAGCTTCTCAGCGGGAGTCGATGAGCAGTTCTTC	CASSFSAGVDEQFF
TRBJ2-1	NA	TRBD2	TRBV5-4	TGTGCCAGCAGCGTTGGACCGGCTAGCGGAAACAATGAGCAGTTCTTC	CASSVGPASGNNEQFF
TRBJ2-7	few	TRBD2	TRBV5-4	TGTGCCATCCATCTAGCGGGAGCGGACGAGCAGTACTTC	CAIHLAGADEQYF
TRBJ2-3	NA	TRBD1	TRBV6-5	TGTGCCAGCCGCCGACAGGGGACAGATACGCAGTATTTT	CASRRQGTDTQYF
TRBJ1-6	NA	TRBD1	TRBV19	TGTGCCAGTAGCTATAGCATTCAGGGGGCGTCCTATAATTCACCCCTCCACTTT	CASSYSIQGASYNSPLHF